Each of the 3 T cell receptor beta chains below was sequenced from the same sample in a study of blood T cell repertoires in COVID-19. The data were produced by immunoSEQ multiplex PCR, yet TCRdb's version contains in-frame clones alone and is incomplete. The table shows 130,000 to 150,000 clones, with about 88% occurring only once. Sequences were obtained from peripheral blood. The origin of the receptors is a human donor in a cohort sampled during active COVID-19.

V gene TRBV5-1 combines with J gene TRBJ2-5; 7 bases fit TRBD1. With 4 bases clipped from V and 0 bases from J, the junction kept 18 bases outside the gene matches. Germline V gene sequence: CDR1 SGHRS, CDR2 YFSETQ. The CDR3 runs to 19 residues. The CDR3 spells CASSASGGSFVQDQETQYF. The CDR3 DNA sequence: TGCGCCAGCAGCGCCTCAGGGGGTAGTTTCGTCCAGGACCAAGAGACCCAGTACTTC.

The rearrangement links TRBV3-1 (or the pseudogene TRBV3-2) to TRBJ2-7; D unclear. Looked up from germline, CDR1 is LGHDT and CDR2 is YNNKEL (reference sequence). The CDR3 spans 12 residues. Trimming took off 4 bases at V and 0 bases at J, with 4 bases between the two ends. The CDR3 sequence is CASSPSSYEQYF. As DNA, the CDR3 is TGTGCCAGCAGCCCGAGCTCCTACGAGCAGTACTTC.

Notes on this clone: This sample includes further DNA sequences coding for the same CDR3. The chain is built from TRBV7-2 and TRBJ1-1; D may be TRBD1 (6 bases). This CDR3 has 13 amino acids. Trimming cost V 4 bases and J 1 base, with 7 bases left between them. The germline CDR1 and CDR2 sequences are SGHTA and FQGNSA. CDR3 residues: CASSSQGNTEAFF. Here the CDR3 DNA reads TGTGCCAGCAGCTCACAGGGGAACACTGAAGCTTTCTTT.